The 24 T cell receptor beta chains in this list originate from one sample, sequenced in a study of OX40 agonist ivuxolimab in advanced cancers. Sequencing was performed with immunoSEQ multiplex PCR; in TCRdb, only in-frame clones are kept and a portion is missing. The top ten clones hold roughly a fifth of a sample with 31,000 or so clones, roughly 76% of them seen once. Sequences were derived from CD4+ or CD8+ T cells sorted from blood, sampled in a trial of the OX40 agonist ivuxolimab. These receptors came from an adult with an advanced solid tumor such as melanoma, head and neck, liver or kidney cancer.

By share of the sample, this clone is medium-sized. CDR3 DNA sequence: TGTGCCAGCACCCCGGACAGGACCTTTTCACCCCTCCACTTT. Translated: CASTPDRTFSPLHF. This chain connects TRBV2 to TRBJ1-6; 7 positions match TRBD1. The CDR3 has 14 amino acids. Germline lookup yields CDR1 SNHLY and CDR2 FYNNEI. After removal of 7 bases from V and 9 bases from J, the junction contained 9 bases not matched to a gene. Variable domain in full (rest from reference TRBV2 and TRBJ1-6): EPEVTQTPSHQVTQMGQEVILRCVPISNHLYFYWYRQILGQKVEFLVSFYNNEISEKSEIFDDQFSVERPDGSNFTLKIRSTKLEDSAMYFCASTPDRTFSPLHFGNGTRLTVT.

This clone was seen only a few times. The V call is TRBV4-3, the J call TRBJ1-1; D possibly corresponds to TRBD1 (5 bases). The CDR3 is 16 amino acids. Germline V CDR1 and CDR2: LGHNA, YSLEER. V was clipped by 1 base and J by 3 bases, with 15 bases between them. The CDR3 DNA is TGCGCCAGCAGCCAAGGGGTTTCTAGGGGTGACACTGAAGCTTTCTTT. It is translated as CASSQGVSRGDTEAFF.

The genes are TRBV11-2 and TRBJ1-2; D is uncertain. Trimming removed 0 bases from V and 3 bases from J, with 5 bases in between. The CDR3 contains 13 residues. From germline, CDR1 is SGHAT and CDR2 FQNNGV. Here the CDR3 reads CASSLDSHYGYTF. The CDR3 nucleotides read TGTGCCAGCAGCTTAGATAGCCACTATGGCTACACCTTC.

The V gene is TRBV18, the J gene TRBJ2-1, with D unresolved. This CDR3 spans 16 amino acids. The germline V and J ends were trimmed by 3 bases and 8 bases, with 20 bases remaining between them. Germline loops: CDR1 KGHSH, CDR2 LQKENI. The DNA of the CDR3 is TGTGCCAGCTCACCGACCGGGCTCATGACGCGCGATGAGCAGTTCTTC. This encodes CASSPTGLMTRDEQFF.

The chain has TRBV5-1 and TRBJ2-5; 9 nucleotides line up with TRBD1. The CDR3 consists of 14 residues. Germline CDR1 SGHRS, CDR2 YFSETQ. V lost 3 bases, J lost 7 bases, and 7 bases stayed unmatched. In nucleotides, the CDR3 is TGCGCCAGCAGCTGGGGGACAGGGACGGGGACCCAGTACTTC. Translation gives CASSWGTGTGTQYF. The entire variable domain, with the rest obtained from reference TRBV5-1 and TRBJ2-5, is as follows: KAGVTQTPRYLIKTRGQQVTLSCSPISGHRSVSWYQQTPGQGLQFLFEYFSETQRNKGNFPGRFSGRQFSNSRSEMNVSTLELGDSALYLCASSWGTGTGTQYFGPGTRLLVL.

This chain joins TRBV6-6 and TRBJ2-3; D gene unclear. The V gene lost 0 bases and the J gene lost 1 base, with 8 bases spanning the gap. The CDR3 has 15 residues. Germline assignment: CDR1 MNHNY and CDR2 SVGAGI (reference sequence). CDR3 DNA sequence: TGTGCCAGCAGTTACTCCGGCTCGGGCACAGATACGCAGTATTTT. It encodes CASSYSGSGTDTQYF.

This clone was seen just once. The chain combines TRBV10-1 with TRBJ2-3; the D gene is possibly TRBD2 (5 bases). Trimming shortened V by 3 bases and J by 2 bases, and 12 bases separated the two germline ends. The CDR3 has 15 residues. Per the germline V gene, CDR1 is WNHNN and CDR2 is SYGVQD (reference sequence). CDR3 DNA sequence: TGCGCCAGCAGTGACGCCAATCTAGCCACAGATACGCAGTATTTT. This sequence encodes CASSDANLATDTQYF.

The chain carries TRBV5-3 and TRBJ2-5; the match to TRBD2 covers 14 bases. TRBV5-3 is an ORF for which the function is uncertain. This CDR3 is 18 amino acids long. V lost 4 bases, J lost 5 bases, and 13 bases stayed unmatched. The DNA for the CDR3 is TGTGCCAGAAGCCCGTTGGGGACTAGCGGGGGCAAGGTGGAGACCCAGTACTTC. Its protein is CARSPLGTSGGKVETQYF.

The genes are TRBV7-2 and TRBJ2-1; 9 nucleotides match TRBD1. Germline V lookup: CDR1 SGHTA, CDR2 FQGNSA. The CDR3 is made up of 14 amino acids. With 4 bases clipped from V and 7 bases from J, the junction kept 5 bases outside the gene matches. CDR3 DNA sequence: TGTGCCAGCAGCTCAAGGACAGGGGTAAATGAGCAGTTCTTC. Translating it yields CASSSRTGVNEQFF.

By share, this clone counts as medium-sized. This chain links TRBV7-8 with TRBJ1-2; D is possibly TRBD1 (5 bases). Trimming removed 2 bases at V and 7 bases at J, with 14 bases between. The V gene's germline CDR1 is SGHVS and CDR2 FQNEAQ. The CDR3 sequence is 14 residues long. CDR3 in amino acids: CASSLSTGVGGYTF. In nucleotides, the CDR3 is TGTGCCAGCAGCTTATCTACAGGAGTGGGTGGCTACACCTTC.

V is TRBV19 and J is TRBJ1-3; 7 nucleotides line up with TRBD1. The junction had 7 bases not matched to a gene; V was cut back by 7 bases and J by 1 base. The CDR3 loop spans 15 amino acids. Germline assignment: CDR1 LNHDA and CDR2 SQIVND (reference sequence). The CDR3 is CASTMGQPSGNTIYF. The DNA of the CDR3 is TGTGCCAGTACCATGGGACAGCCTTCTGGAAACACCATATATTTT.

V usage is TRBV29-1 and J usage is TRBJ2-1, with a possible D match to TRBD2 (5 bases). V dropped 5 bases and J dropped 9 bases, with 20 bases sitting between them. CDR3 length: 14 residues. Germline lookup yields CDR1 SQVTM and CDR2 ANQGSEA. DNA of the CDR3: TGCAGCGTTTCCCCCCCGGGAAAGGCCGGTGAGCAGTTCTTC. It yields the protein CSVSPPGKAGEQFF.

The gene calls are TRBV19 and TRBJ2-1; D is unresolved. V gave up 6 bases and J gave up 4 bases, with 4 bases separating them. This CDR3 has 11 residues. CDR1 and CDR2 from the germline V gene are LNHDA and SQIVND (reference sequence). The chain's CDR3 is CASSQYNEQFF. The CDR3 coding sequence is TGTGCCAGTAGCCAATACAATGAGCAGTTCTTC.

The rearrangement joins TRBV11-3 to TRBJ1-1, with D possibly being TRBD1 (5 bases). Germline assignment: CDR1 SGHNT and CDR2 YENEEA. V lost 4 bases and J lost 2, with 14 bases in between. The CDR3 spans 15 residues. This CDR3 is CASSSGIGRNTEAFF. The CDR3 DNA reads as TGTGCCAGCAGCTCAGGGATAGGACGTAACACTGAAGCTTTCTTT.

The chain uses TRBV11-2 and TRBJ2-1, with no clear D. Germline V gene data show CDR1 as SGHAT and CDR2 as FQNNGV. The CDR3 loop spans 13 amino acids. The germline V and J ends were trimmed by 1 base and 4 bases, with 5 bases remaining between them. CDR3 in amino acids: CASSLGLYNEQFF. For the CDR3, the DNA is TGTGCCAGCAGCTTAGGATTATACAATGAGCAGTTCTTC. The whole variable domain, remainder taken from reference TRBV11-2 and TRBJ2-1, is EAGVAQSPRYKIIEKRQSVAFWCNPISGHATLYWYQQILGQGPKLLIQFQNNGVVDDSQLPKDRFSAERLKGVDSTLKIQPAKLEDSAVYLCASSLGLYNEQFFGPGTRLTVL.

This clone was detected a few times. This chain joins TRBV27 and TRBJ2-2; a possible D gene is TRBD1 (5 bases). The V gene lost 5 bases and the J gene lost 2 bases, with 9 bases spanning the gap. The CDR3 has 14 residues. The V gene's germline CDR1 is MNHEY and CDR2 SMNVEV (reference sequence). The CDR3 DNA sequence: TGTGCCAGCAGTCTGGACACAAACACCGGGGAGCTGTTTTTT. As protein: CASSLDTNTGELFF.

The CDR3 sequence is CASGVVLGGYTF. DNA for the CDR3: TGTGCCAGCGGTGTCGTCCTGGGAGGCTACACCTTC. V is TRBV6-1 and J is TRBJ1-2; no definite D call. The CDR3 runs to 12 residues. Germline V gives CDR1 MNHNS, CDR2 SASEGT. Trimming removed 8 bases from V and 8 bases from J, with 15 bases in between.

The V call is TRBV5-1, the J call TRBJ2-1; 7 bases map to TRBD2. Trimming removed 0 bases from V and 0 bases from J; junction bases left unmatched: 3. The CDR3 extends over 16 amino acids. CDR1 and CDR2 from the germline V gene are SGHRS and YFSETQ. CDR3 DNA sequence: TGCGCCAGCAGCTTGGGGGGACTAACCTCCTACAATGAGCAGTTCTTC. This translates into CASSLGGLTSYNEQFF.

The CDR3 region is CASSLDRGYGNTIYF. DNA of the CDR3: TGTGCCAGCAGTTTGGACAGGGGGTATGGAAACACCATATATTTT. The gene calls are TRBV6-5 and TRBJ1-3; TRBD1 matches 10 bases. The CDR3 runs to 15 residues. Losses at the gene ends were 4 bases for V and 3 bases for J; bases not matched to a gene: 3. Germline-derived CDR1 and CDR2 are MNHEY and SVGAGI.

CDR3 sequence reads: CAWREIDQNTGELFF. CDR3 sequence (DNA): TGTGCCTGGAGAGAAATAGACCAGAACACCGGGGAGCTGTTTTTT. The chain joins TRBV30 to TRBJ2-2, with D unclear. V was cut by 3 bases and J by 1 base, with 12 bases left in between. Germline CDR1 and CDR2: GTSNPN and SVGIG (reference sequence). The CDR3 is 15 residues long.

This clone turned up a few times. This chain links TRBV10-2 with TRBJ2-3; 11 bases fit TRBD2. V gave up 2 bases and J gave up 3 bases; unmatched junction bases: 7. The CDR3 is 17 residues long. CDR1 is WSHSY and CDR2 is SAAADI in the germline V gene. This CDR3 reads CASSEGGLAEKTDTQYF. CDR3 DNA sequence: TGCGCCAGCAGTGAGGGGGGACTAGCGGAAAAAACAGATACGCAGTATTTT.

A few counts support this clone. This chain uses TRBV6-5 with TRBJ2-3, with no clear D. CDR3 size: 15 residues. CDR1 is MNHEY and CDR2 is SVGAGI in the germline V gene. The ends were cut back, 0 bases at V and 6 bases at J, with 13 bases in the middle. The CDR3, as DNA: TGTGCCAGCAGTTACTCGAGTGGGTACTTGGATACGCAGTATTTT. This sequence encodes CASSYSSGYLDTQYF.

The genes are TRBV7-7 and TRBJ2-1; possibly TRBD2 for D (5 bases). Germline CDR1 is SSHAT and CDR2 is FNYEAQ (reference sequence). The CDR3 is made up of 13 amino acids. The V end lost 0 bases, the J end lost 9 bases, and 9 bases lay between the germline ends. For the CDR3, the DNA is TGTGCCAGCAGCTTAGCGGGAGCAGGTGAGCAGTTCTTC. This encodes CASSLAGAGEQFF.

The CDR3 is CASSLVGAEGETQYF. The CDR3 coding sequence is TGTGCCAGCAGCTTAGTCGGGGCTGAGGGAGAGACCCAGTACTTC. This chain links TRBV7-2 with TRBJ2-5; either TRBD1 or TRBD2 may supply D (5 bases each). Germline-derived CDR1 and CDR2 are SGHTA and FQGNSA. This CDR3 contains 15 residues. Deletions cut 1 base from V and 4 bases from J, with 13 bases between.